The 8 T cell receptor beta chains below come from one sample, sequenced in a study of blood T cell repertoires in COVID-19. Produced via immunoSEQ multiplex PCR; TCRdb's table is partial and in-frame only. This table holds 350,000 to 450,000 clones, 89% found once. Material: peripheral blood. These receptor sequences come from a middle-aged woman with COVID-19, enrolled during active disease.

This CDR3 is CASSIPGADTQYF. Here the CDR3 DNA reads TGTGCCAGCAGCATTCCAGGGGCAGATACGCAGTATTTT. The chain has TRBV5-4 and TRBJ2-3; possibly TRBD1 for D (6 bases). The CDR3 length is 13 residues. CDR1 is SGHNT and CDR2 is YYREEE in the germline V gene (reference sequence). The ends were cut back, 4 bases at V and 4 bases at J, with 10 bases in the middle.

The V and J genes are TRBV27 and TRBJ2-7, with a possible D match to TRBD1 (5 bases). CDR1 is MNHEY and CDR2 is SMNVEV in the germline V gene (reference sequence). This CDR3 spans 15 amino acids. The ends were cut back, 7 bases at V and 0 bases at J, with 16 bases in the middle. The CDR3 reads CASTATGDHSYEQYF. Written as DNA, the CDR3 is TGTGCCAGCACCGCTACAGGTGACCACTCCTACGAGCAGTACTTC.

This clone was seen more than once but under ten times. The chain recombines TRBV4-3 with TRBJ2-5; 7 bases agree with TRBD2. The trim removed 3 bases at V and 1 base at J, leaving 5 bases unmatched. Germline V CDR1 and CDR2: LGHNA, YSLEER. The CDR3 has 15 residues. The CDR3 DNA sequence: TGCGCCAGCAGCCATGGGAGGGGTACCCAAGAGACCCAGTACTTC. Its translation: CASSHGRGTQETQYF.

The chain uses TRBV3-1 (or the pseudogene TRBV3-2) and TRBJ2-7, with D perhaps matching TRBD2 (6 bases). This CDR3 contains 15 residues. Germline V lookup: CDR1 LGHDT, CDR2 YNNKEL (reference sequence). The V gene lost 1 base and the J gene lost 2 bases, with 12 bases spanning the gap. CDR3: CASSQVGGRPYEQYF. The CDR3 bases are TGTGCCAGCAGCCAAGTGGGGGGACGCCCCTACGAGCAGTACTTC.

The rearrangement joins TRBV19 to TRBJ2-5, with D possibly TRBD1 on 6 matching bases. Looked up from germline, CDR1 is LNHDA and CDR2 is SQIVND (reference sequence). CDR3 length: 13 residues. V was clipped by 11 bases and J by 4 bases, with 17 bases between them. The DNA of the CDR3 is TGTGCCCAAAGGCAGGGGAGCTCAGAGACCCAGTACTTC. It codes for CAQRQGSSETQYF. The full variable domain, its missing parts supplied by reference TRBV19 and TRBJ2-5, is DGGITQSPKYLFRKEGQNVTLSCEQNLNHDAMYWYRQDPGQGLRLIYYSQIVNDFQKGDIAEGYSVSREKKESFPLTVTSAQKNPTAFYLCAQRQGSSETQYFGPGTRLLVL.

The V and J genes are TRBV29-1 and TRBJ2-2; TRBD2 aligns across 8 bases. CDR1 is SQVTM and CDR2 is ANQGSEA in the germline V gene. This CDR3 is built from 13 residues. J was trimmed by 6 bases and V by 4 bases; bases with no gene match: 4. In nucleotides, the CDR3 is TGCAGCGTTGGGCGGGGGGCAGCCGGGGAGCTGTTTTTT. The encoded protein is CSVGRGAAGELFF.

The CDR3 here is CASSEAGWSTEAFF. The CDR3 coding sequence is TGTGCCAGCAGTGAGGCTGGGTGGAGCACTGAAGCTTTCTTT. The chain has TRBV6-1 and TRBJ1-1; D remains unclear. The ends were cut back, 3 bases at V and 4 bases at J, with 12 bases in the middle. Germline CDR1 reads MNHNS; CDR2 reads SASEGT. The CDR3 totals 14 residues.

The chain carries TRBV28 and TRBJ2-7; 10 bases align to TRBD1. Germline V gene lookup returns CDR1 MDHEN and CDR2 SYDVKM. V lost 6 bases and J lost 5; bases outside the gene matches: 10. The CDR3 consists of 15 residues. CDR3 loop: CASRAPGTGVNEQYF. As DNA, the CDR3 is TGTGCCAGCAGAGCACCGGGGACAGGGGTCAACGAGCAGTACTTC.